This TCR beta chain came from a study of radiation and T cells in renal cell carcinoma. The sample's time point: blood 2 weeks post-SBRT. Treatment defined: 15 Gy SBRT to primary tumor, nephrectomy 4 weeks later. Only in-frame clones appear in the TCRdb table, and some are missing; sequencing was by immunoSEQ multiplex PCR. Found here are 100,000 to 150,000 clones, around nine tenths of them singletons; the top ten hold 5.8%. The V end was cut by 0 bases, the J end by 13 bases, with 13 bases between. CDR1 is LGHNA, CDR2 YSLEER, per germline. This CDR3 is built from 14 residues. This receptor was taken from a woman between 70 and 85 years old with renal cell carcinoma. V usage is TRBV4-3 and J usage is TRBJ1-6, with D unclear. The sample in question was blood, obtained from a patient whose treatment included radiotherapy and nephrectomy. As DNA, the CDR3 is TGCGCCAGCAGCCAAGATTGGGAGGGTTATCCCCTCCACTTT. Its translation: CASSQDWEGYPLHF.